These T cell receptor beta chains were read from a single sample in a study of neurological immune-mediated disorders. TCRdb reanalysed the 5' RACE reads using MiXCR and keeps one entry per CDR3 protein. The sample contains tens of thousands of distinct CDR3 sequences, 10% of which appear only once. Input material: PBMCs. These receptors originate from a woman in her thirties with HTLV-1-associated myelopathy (HAM/TSP). Each CDR3 is given with its conserved first and last residue. D genes are given only for firm matches. Clone size is given for some rows only: seen once, a few or many times, or a class if the clone is expanded.

>TRBJ2-7|many|TRBD1|TRBV12-3/TRBV12-4
TGTGCCAGCAGTTTCAGGGGGTACGAGCAGTACTTC
CASSFRGYEQYF
>TRBJ1-6|NA|NA|TRBV20-1
TGCAGTGCTGGGGCTGGGGCGACCAATTCACCCCTCCACTTT
CSAGAGATNSPLHF
>TRBJ2-2|many|TRBD2|TRBV20-1
TGCAGTGCTAGGTATCTTCCGGGACTAGCGGGGGACACCGGGGAGCTGTTTTTT
CSARYLPGLAGDTGELFF
>TRBJ1-1|many|NA|TRBV29-1
TGCAGCGTTGGTGCAGGAGAGGGAACTGAAGCTTTCTTT
CSVGAGEGTEAFF
>TRBJ2-2|medium-sized|NA|TRBV5-6
TGTGCCAGCAGCTTGGGGGCCGGGGAGCTGTTTTTT
CASSLGAGELFF
>TRBJ2-1|many|NA|TRBV20-1
TGCAGTGCTAGAGGGGGGTACAATGAGCAGTTCTTC
CSARGGYNEQFF
>TRBJ1-2|many|NA|TRBV12-3/TRBV12-4
TGTGCCAGCAGTTTTGGGGGCGTAGTCTCGAACTATGGCTACACCTTC
CASSFGGVVSNYGYTF
>TRBJ1-2|many|NA|TRBV20-1
TGCAGTGCTCCTAGGACCGCTACCTATGGCTACACCTTC
CSAPRTATYGYTF
>TRBJ2-3|many|NA|TRBV20-1
TGCAGTGCTACTAGGGGCCCAGATACGCAGTATTTT
CSATRGPDTQYF
>TRBJ2-1|many|TRBD2|TRBV20-1
TGCAGTGCTAGGATCCTTAGCGGGGGGGTTTGGGAGCAGTTCTTC
CSARILSGGVWEQFF
>TRBJ1-1|many|TRBD1|TRBV6-2/TRBV6-3
TGTGCCAGCAGTCTTACGACAGGGCGGGCTTTCTTT
CASSLTTGRAFF
>TRBJ2-7|NA|NA|TRBV29-1
TGCAGCGTTGGGCTAGCCGATTACGAGCAGTACTTC
CSVGLADYEQYF
>TRBJ2-3|many|NA|TRBV5-1
TGCGCCAGCAGGGGGGCGGGAGATACGCAGTATTTT
CASRGAGDTQYF
>TRBJ1-1|many|NA|TRBV7-2
TGTGCCAGCAGCCCCCGGACGGGCGACACTGAAGCTTTCTTT
CASSPRTGDTEAFF
>TRBJ2-7|NA|TRBD1|TRBV18
TGTGCCAGCTCACCAAATTCTGACAGGGACTACGAGCAGTACTTC
CASSPNSDRDYEQYF
>TRBJ1-5|many|NA|TRBV20-1
TGCAGCGCCTCGGGCCTTAGCAATCAGCCCCAGCATTTT
CSASGLSNQPQHF
>TRBJ2-1|many|TRBD2|TRBV5-1
TGCGCCAGCAGCTTGTCGGGGGGGCTGTACAATGAGCAGTTCTTC
CASSLSGGLYNEQFF
>TRBJ1-1|many|NA|TRBV7-7
TGTGCCAGCAGTCACTACCCGGCTTTCTTT
CASSHYPAFF
>TRBJ2-7|many|TRBD2|TRBV5-5
TGTGCCAGCAGCTTCCGGGGGGGTCAATCCTCCTACGAGCAGTACTTC
CASSFRGGQSSYEQYF
>TRBJ1-1|medium-sized|TRBD1|TRBV6-5
TGTGCCAGCATCGCCACGGGACAGAAGAACACTGAAGCTTTCTTT
CASIATGQKNTEAFF
>TRBJ1-5|many|NA|TRBV18
TGTGCCAGCTCACAAAATACCCCTGGCAATCAGCCCCAGCATTTT
CASSQNTPGNQPQHF
>TRBJ2-7|many|TRBD1|TRBV18
TGTGCCAGCTCACCTGGGACAGTACTAGGCTACGAGCAGTACTTC
CASSPGTVLGYEQYF
>TRBJ1-3|many|TRBD1|TRBV20-1
TGCAGTGCTAACAGGGGGCTATCCGGAAACACCATATATTTT
CSANRGLSGNTIYF
>TRBJ2-1|many|TRBD1|TRBV20-1
TGCAGTGCTAGAGATAGTTCGGGACAGGGGCCTTACAATGAGCAGTTCTTC
CSARDSSGQGPYNEQFF
>TRBJ2-7|many|TRBD1|TRBV20-1
TGCAGTGCTAGAGATCTCGCAGGGGGCTACGAGCAGTACTTC
CSARDLAGGYEQYF
>TRBJ2-1|many|NA|TRBV5-1
TGCGCCAGCAGCTTGGTAGGGGTTGATGCCTACAATGAGCAGTTCTTC
CASSLVGVDAYNEQFF
>TRBJ2-1|many|TRBD2|TRBV7-6
TGTGCCAGCAGCACCGGGACTAGCGGGGTTAATGAGCAGTTCTTC
CASSTGTSGVNEQFF
>TRBJ2-1|many|NA|TRBV12-3/TRBV12-4
TGTGCCAGCAGGCCGGGACGAACCGAGAACAATGAGCAGTTCTTC
CASRPGRTENNEQFF
>TRBJ1-5|NA|NA|TRBV5-1
TGCGCCAGCAGCTTGACAACCAGGATTGGTCAGACCCAGCATTTT
CASSLTTRIGQTQHF
>TRBJ2-7|many|TRBD1|TRBV10-1
TGCGCCAGCAGTGACCTCAGGGGGCAAGAGCAGTACTTC
CASSDLRGQEQYF
>TRBJ2-7|few|TRBD1|TRBV19
TGTGCCAGTAGAGTGAGAAACAGGGGAACCTACGAGCAGTACTTC
CASRVRNRGTYEQYF
>TRBJ2-3|many|NA|TRBV20-1
TGCAGTGCTAGAGGTCTGGAGCTGCCCACAGATACGCAGTATTTT
CSARGLELPTDTQYF
>TRBJ1-2|many|NA|TRBV5-5
TGTGCCAGCAGCTTGGGACCAAACGGTGGCTACACCTTC
CASSLGPNGGYTF
>TRBJ2-5|many|TRBD2|TRBV29-1
TGCAGCGCCGAAAGCGGGGCTCAAGAGACCCAGTACTTC
CSAESGAQETQYF
>TRBJ1-2|many|NA|TRBV5-1
TGCGCCAGCAGCGGACGTCCAAGGACGGATTATGGCTACACCTTC
CASSGRPRTDYGYTF
>TRBJ2-2|many|NA|TRBV5-6
TGTGCCAGCAGCTTGGCGTTGGATTCTACGAACACCGGGGAGCTGTTTTTT
CASSLALDSTNTGELFF
>TRBJ2-2|many|NA|TRBV20-1
TGCAGTGCTAAGACAGGGAACACCGGGGAGCTGTTTTTT
CSAKTGNTGELFF
>TRBJ2-7|many|NA|TRBV5-1
TGCGCCAGCAGCTTGGGCGGGTACGAGCAGTACTTC
CASSLGGYEQYF